The next 25 T cell receptor beta chains were all read from a single sample in a study of shared clonotypes between healthy human individuals. Assay used: immunoSEQ multiplex PCR; TCRdb lists only in-frame clones, some missing. The repertoire has 550,000 to 800,000 clones, 90% of them found once; the top ten carry roughly 36%. Sample: memory CD8+ T cells from PBMCs. Subset defined: CD45RO+ cells pooled with CCR7-negative TemRA cells. The receptors stem from a man younger than 30 in good health. Some clones in this sample may be carry-over from other donors' samples.

The rearrangement joins TRBV7-3 to TRBJ2-1, with 8 bases lining up with TRBD2. This CDR3 contains 16 residues. Germline V lookup: CDR1 SGHTA, CDR2 FQGTGA. V shed 2 bases and J 8 bases; nucleotides not matched to a gene: 11. In DNA, the CDR3 is TGTGCCAGCAGCTTAGGCACGGGAGGGCCGGGGGATGAGCAGTTCTTC. Translating it yields CASSLGTGGPGDEQFF.

The chain couples TRBV30 to TRBJ2-1; 8 bases align to TRBD2. Germline V gives CDR1 GTSNPN, CDR2 SVGIG (reference sequence). J gave up 8 bases and V 1 base, and 4 bases lay outside the gene matches. This CDR3 spans 13 amino acids. The CDR3 region is CAWSGLASDEQFF. For the CDR3, the DNA is TGTGCCTGGAGTGGACTAGCGAGCGATGAGCAGTTCTTC.

This clone was seen a few times. The genes are TRBV27 and TRBJ1-1; D unclear. The germline V and J ends were trimmed by 5 bases and 5 bases, with 12 bases remaining between them. The germline gives CDR1 MNHEY, CDR2 SMNVEV (reference sequence). The CDR3 length is 13 residues. The CDR3 nucleotides read TGTGCCAGCAGTGGCGGTAGCATGACTGAAGCTTTCTTT. It specifies CASSGGSMTEAFF.

The rearrangement uses TRBV11-2 and TRBJ2-3; 7 bases match TRBD2. This CDR3 has 15 amino acids. After removal of 6 bases from V and 3 bases from J, the junction contained 9 bases not matched to a gene. Per the germline V gene, CDR1 is SGHAT and CDR2 is FQNNGV. DNA for the CDR3: TGTGCCAGCAGACGAACTAGCGCGGGGACAGATACGCAGTATTTT. Its protein product is CASRRTSAGTDTQYF.

The chain recombines TRBV5-1 with TRBJ2-1; D might be TRBD1 (5 bases). The CDR3 is 14 residues long. Trimming pared 0 bases from V and 7 bases from J, leaving 11 bases between. CDR1 and CDR2 (germline): SGHRS, YFSETQ. CDR3 sequence (DNA): TGCGCCAGCAGCTTGGCAGGGCGGCTGAATGAGCAGTTCTTC. This gives the protein CASSLAGRLNEQFF.

As for this clone: One end of the junction fails to match germline, which may point to a read error. J is TRBJ2-7 and V is TRBV6-5; D possibly uses TRBD1 or TRBD2 (5 bases each). The germline V gene encodes CDR1 MNHEY and CDR2 SVGAGI. CDR3 length: 15 residues. The CDR3 spells CASSYWDGGDYEQYF. CDR3 DNA: TGTGCCAGCAGCTACTGGGACGGAGGAGACTACGAGCAGTACTTC.

CDR3 nucleotides: TGTGCCAGCAGTTGGGCAGGGGAATCTTACGAGCAGTACTTC. It yields the protein CASSWAGESYEQYF. This chain joins TRBV27 and TRBJ2-7, with a weak D call TRBD1 (6 bases). CDR3 size: 14 residues. Germline V lookup: CDR1 MNHEY, CDR2 SMNVEV (reference sequence). Trimming stripped 4 bases from V and 4 bases from J, with 14 bases between.

CDR3 sequence reads: CASSSPGQGAREQYF. Written as DNA, the CDR3 is TGTGCCAGCAGCAGCCCGGGACAGGGGGCCCGCGAGCAGTACTTC. This sequence joins TRBV7-9 and TRBJ2-7, with 12 bases lining up with TRBD1. The CDR3 runs to 15 residues. Germline V gene data show CDR1 as SEHNR and CDR2 as FQNEAQ (reference sequence). The trim removed 5 bases at V and 6 bases at J, leaving 8 bases unmatched.

The CDR3 is CASSGASGRADLTYNEQFF. CDR3 sequence (DNA): TGCGCCAGCAGCGGAGCTAGCGGGAGGGCCGATTTGACCTACAATGAGCAGTTCTTC. The gene calls are TRBV5-1 and TRBJ2-1; 12 bases are a match to TRBD2. The germline V gene encodes CDR1 SGHRS and CDR2 YFSETQ. The CDR3 is 19 amino acids. The V gene end was trimmed by 4 bases and the J gene end by 2 bases; junction bases not matched to a gene: 13.

On this clone itself: The identical CDR3 is also encoded by other nucleotide sequences in the sample. The CDR3 reads CASSFGQNTEAFF. CDR3 DNA: TGTGCCAGCAGCTTCGGACAGAACACTGAAGCTTTCTTT. This rearrangement joins TRBV5-4 to TRBJ1-1, with D possibly TRBD1 on 5 matching bases. This CDR3 spans 13 amino acids. V lost 2 bases, J lost 1 base, and 6 bases lay in between. CDR1 is SGHNT, CDR2 YYREEE, per germline (reference sequence).

The chain joins TRBV5-8 to TRBJ2-5, with D tentatively TRBD1 or TRBD2 (5 bases each). This CDR3 contains 15 residues. Trimming left V 0 bases short and J 3 bases short, with 12 bases between. Germline V gene data show CDR1 as SGHTS and CDR2 as YDEGEE. This CDR3 reads CASSLEGREKETQYF. The CDR3 nucleotides read TGTGCCAGCAGCTTGGAAGGCAGGGAGAAAGAGACCCAGTACTTC.

The V and J genes are TRBV7-8 and TRBJ2-1, with 7 positions matching TRBD2. J was trimmed by 7 bases and V by 6 bases; bases with no gene match: 15. The CDR3 sequence is 16 residues long. Germline CDR1 reads SGHVS; CDR2 reads FQNEAQ. The CDR3 is CASSYSRGRGANEQFF. As DNA, the CDR3 is TGTGCCAGCAGTTACTCTCGCGGGAGAGGAGCGAATGAGCAGTTCTTC.

The chain recombines TRBV21-1 with TRBJ1-1; the table gives TRBD1 as D, unverified against the DNA. TRBV21-1 represents a pseudogene. The CDR3 contains 14 residues. CDR3 nucleotides: TGTGCCAGCAGCAGACAGGGCGGGAACACTGAAGCTTTCTTT. Protein product: CASSRQGGNTEAFF.

The chain joins TRBV11-1 to TRBJ1-1, with D hard to call. Germline V CDR1 and CDR2: SGHAT, FQDESV (reference sequence). The CDR3 covers 13 residues. The V end lost 2 bases, the J end lost 5 bases, and 9 bases lay between the germline ends. In nucleotides, the CDR3 is TGTGCCAGCAGCTTATTTCAGAGGACTGAAGCTTTCTTT. This sequence encodes CASSLFQRTEAFF.

V gene TRBV6-6 combines with J gene TRBJ2-7, with D maybe TRBD1 (6 bases). Trimming took off 2 bases at V and 2 bases at J, with 13 bases between the two ends. CDR1 is MNHNY, CDR2 SVGAGI, per germline (reference sequence). This CDR3 has 15 residues. Written as DNA, the CDR3 is TGTGCCAGCAGTTACGCAACGGACAGAACCTACGAGCAGTACTTC. Encoded protein: CASSYATDRTYEQYF.

On this clone itself: Its ends do not fully match the called genes, so a read error is possible. The chain couples TRBV7-3 to TRBJ1-1; D is unresolved. Looked up from germline, CDR1 is SGHTA and CDR2 is FQGTGA. The CDR3 covers 15 residues. In DNA, the CDR3 is TGCGCCAGCAGCCAAACACATTGGGGTGGCACTGAAGCTTTCTTT. Translating gives CASSQTHWGGTEAFF. Filled out from reference TRBV7-3 and TRBJ1-1, the complete variable domain reads GAGVSQTPSNKVTEKGKYVELRCDPISGHTALYWYRQSLGQGPEFLIYFQGTGAADDSGLPNDRFFAVRPEGSVSTLKIQRTERGDSAVYLCASSQTHWGGTEAFFGQGTRLTVV.

The chain couples TRBV5-1 to TRBJ2-3; TRBD2 matches at 9 bases. CDR1 and CDR2 (germline): SGHRS, YFSETQ. The V gene end was trimmed by 4 bases and the J gene end by 0 bases; junction bases not matched to a gene: 12. The CDR3 covers 18 residues. CDR3 protein: CASSGGRPGTSSTDTQYF. The CDR3, as DNA: TGCGCCAGCAGCGGAGGGAGGCCCGGGACTAGCAGCACAGATACGCAGTATTTT.

This clone was detected once. This chain uses TRBV27 with TRBJ2-1; 9 positions match TRBD2. Germline V gene sequence: CDR1 MNHEY, CDR2 SMNVEV (reference sequence). The CDR3 covers 13 residues. The trim removed 5 bases at V and 7 bases at J, leaving 3 bases unmatched. CDR3 coding DNA: TGTGCCAGCAGTCCTAGCGGGGTGAATGAGCAGTTCTTC. Translating it yields CASSPSGVNEQFF.

Points on this clone: The same CDR3 also results from other DNA sequences found in this sample. The V gene is TRBV27, the J gene TRBJ2-1, with 9 bases aligning to TRBD2. Germline trimming cut 1 base from V and 10 bases from J; bases unmatched to any gene: 2. CDR3 length equals 13 residues. From germline, CDR1 is MNHEY and CDR2 SMNVEV (reference sequence). The CDR3 DNA reads as TGTGCCAGCAGTTTATTAGCGGGAGCCGAGCAGTTCTTC. It specifies CASSLLAGAEQFF.

The chain carries TRBV4-1 and TRBJ1-6, with 8 bases aligning to TRBD1. After removal of 3 bases from V and 6 bases from J, the junction contained 1 base not matched to a gene. The V gene's germline CDR1 is MGHRA and CDR2 YSYEKL. The CDR3 contains 14 residues. CDR3 DNA: TGCGCCAGCAGCCAGGACAGGGTTAATTCACCCCTCCACTTT. It encodes CASSQDRVNSPLHF.

This clone was picked up a small number of times. The chain is built from TRBV9 and TRBJ2-7, with D perhaps matching TRBD2 (5 bases). Germline V CDR1 and CDR2: SGDLS, YYNGEE. V shed 4 bases and J shed 3 bases, with 17 bases lying between them. The CDR3 spans 15 residues. The CDR3 sequence: CASSPMGSLHYEQYF. CDR3 bases: TGTGCCAGCAGCCCCATGGGGAGCCTACACTACGAGCAGTACTTC.

On this clone itself: Sequence at one end of the junction differs from germline and may be a read error. This chain connects TRBV7-3 to TRBJ1-5; D is possibly TRBD1 (6 bases). Germline CDR1 SGHTA, CDR2 FQGTGA. The CDR3 loop spans 13 amino acids. CDR3 sequence: CAGSPSPGGTQHF. In DNA, the CDR3 is TGTGCCGGCAGCCCCAGTCCGGGGGGCACCCAGCATTTT.

This chain uses TRBV28 with TRBJ1-2; TRBD1 might be the D (6 bases). Per the germline V gene, CDR1 is MDHEN and CDR2 is SYDVKM. The ends were cut back, 6 bases at V and 6 bases at J, with 20 bases in the middle. The CDR3 sequence is 15 residues long. CDR3 protein: CASSHAGGGQDGYTF. DNA for the CDR3: TGTGCCAGCAGCCATGCAGGCGGGGGGCAGGATGGCTACACCTTC.

This rearrangement joins TRBV5-6 to TRBJ1-4; 8 bases are shared with TRBD1. V trimming: 4 bases; J trimming: 6 bases; junction bases outside the gene matches: 11. This CDR3 is 16 amino acids long. Germline CDR1 and CDR2: SGHDT and YYEEEE. CDR3 sequence: CASSIIGQGEDEKLFF. For the CDR3, the DNA is TGTGCCAGCAGCATCATCGGACAGGGTGAGGATGAAAAACTGTTTTTT. The full variable domain, rest sourced from reference TRBV5-6 and TRBJ1-4, is DAGVTQSPTHLIKTRGQQVTLRCSPKSGHDTVSWYQQALGQGPQFIFQYYEEEERQRGNFPDRFSGHQFPNYSSELNVNALLLGDSALYLCASSIIGQGEDEKLFFGSGTQLSVL.

The chain couples TRBV10-3 to TRBJ2-7; TRBD2 aligns across 14 bases. The CDR3 covers 16 residues. The trim removed 6 bases at V and 0 bases at J, leaving 4 bases unmatched. The germline V gene encodes CDR1 ENHRY and CDR2 SYGVKD. Written as DNA, the CDR3 is TGTGCCATCAGCGTAGGGACTAGCGGGAGCTCCTACGAGCAGTACTTC. Translated: CAISVGTSGSSYEQYF.